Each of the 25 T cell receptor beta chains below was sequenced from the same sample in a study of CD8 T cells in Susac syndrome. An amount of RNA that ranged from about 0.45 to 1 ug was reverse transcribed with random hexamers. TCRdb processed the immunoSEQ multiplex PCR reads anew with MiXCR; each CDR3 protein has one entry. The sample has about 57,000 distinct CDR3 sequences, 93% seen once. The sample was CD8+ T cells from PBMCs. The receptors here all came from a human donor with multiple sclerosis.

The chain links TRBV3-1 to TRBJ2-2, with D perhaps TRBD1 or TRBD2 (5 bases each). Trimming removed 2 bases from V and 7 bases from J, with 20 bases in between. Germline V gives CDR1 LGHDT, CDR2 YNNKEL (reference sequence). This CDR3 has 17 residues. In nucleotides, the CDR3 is TGTGCCAGCAGCCAACCCCGGGACCGCCCGTCCGACGGGGAGCTGTTTTTT. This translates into CASSQPRDRPSDGELFF.

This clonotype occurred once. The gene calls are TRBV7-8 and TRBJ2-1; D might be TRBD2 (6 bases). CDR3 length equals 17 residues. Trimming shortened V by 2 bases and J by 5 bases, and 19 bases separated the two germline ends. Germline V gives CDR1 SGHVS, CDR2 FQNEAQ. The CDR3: CASSLFPRRGKHNEQFF. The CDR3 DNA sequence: TGTGCCAGCAGCTTATTCCCCAGGCGGGGAAAACACAATGAGCAGTTCTTC.

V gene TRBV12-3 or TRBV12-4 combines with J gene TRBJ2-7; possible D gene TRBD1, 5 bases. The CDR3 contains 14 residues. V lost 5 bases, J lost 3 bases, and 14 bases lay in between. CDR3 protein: CASSPPTALYEQYF. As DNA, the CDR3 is TGTGCCAGCAGTCCCCCGACAGCGCTCTACGAGCAGTACTTC.

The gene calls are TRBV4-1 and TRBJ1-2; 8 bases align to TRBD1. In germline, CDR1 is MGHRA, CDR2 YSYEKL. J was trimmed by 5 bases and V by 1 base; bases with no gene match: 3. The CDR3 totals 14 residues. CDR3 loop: CASSQGTGSYGYTF. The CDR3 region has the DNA TGCGCCAGCAGCCAAGGGACAGGGTCTTATGGCTACACCTTC.

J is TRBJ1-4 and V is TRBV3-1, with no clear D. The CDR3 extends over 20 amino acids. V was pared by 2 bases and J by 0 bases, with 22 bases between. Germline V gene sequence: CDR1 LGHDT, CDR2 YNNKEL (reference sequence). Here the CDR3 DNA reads TGTGCCAGCAGCCAACACCTCTCGTGGACCGAAACATCAACTAATGAAAAACTGTTTTTT. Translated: CASSQHLSWTETSTNEKLFF.

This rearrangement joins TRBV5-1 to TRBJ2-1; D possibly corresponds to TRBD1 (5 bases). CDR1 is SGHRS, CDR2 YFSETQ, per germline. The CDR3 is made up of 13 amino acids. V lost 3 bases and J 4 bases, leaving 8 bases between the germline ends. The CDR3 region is CASSYRQYNEQFF. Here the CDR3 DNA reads TGCGCCAGCAGCTACCGACAGTACAATGAGCAGTTCTTC.

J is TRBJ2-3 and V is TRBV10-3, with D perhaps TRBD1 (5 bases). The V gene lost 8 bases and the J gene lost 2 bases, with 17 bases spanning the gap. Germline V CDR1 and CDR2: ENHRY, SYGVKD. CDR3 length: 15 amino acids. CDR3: CAIGAGNKSTDTQYF. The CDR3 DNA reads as TGTGCCATCGGGGCAGGGAATAAGTCCACAGATACGCAGTATTTT.

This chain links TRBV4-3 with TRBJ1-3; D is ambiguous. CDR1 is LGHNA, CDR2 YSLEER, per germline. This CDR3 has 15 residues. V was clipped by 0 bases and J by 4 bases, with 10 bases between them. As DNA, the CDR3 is TGCGCCAGCAGCCAAGATTGGGCAGACGGAAACACCATATATTTT. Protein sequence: CASSQDWADGNTIYF.

CDR3 in DNA: TGTGCCAGCAGTTTGACGGGTTACACTGAAGCTTTCTTT. It encodes CASSLTGYTEAFF. V is TRBV28 and J is TRBJ1-1; D is uncertain. Trimming shortened V by 3 bases and J by 3 bases, and 8 bases separated the two germline ends. The CDR3 is made up of 13 amino acids. The germline CDR1 and CDR2 sequences are MDHEN and SYDVKM.

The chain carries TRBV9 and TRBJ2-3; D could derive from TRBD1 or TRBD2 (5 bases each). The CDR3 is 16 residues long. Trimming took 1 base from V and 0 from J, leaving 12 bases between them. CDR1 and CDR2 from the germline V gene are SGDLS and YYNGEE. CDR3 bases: TGTGCCAGCAGCGTAACCTCCGGGACCAGCACAGATACGCAGTATTTT. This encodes CASSVTSGTSTDTQYF.

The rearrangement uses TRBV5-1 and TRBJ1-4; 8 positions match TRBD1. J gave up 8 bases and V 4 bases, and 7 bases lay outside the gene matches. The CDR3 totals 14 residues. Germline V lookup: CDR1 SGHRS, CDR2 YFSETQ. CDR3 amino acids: CASSLDRGREKLFF. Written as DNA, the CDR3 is TGCGCCAGCAGCCTAGACAGGGGTCGGGAAAAACTGTTTTTT.

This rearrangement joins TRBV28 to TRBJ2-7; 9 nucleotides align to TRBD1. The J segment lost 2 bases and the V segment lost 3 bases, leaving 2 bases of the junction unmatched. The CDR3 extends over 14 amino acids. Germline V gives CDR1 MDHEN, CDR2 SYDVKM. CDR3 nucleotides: TGTGCCAGCAGTTTCTGGGACAGGGCCTACGAGCAGTACTTC. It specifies CASSFWDRAYEQYF.

The CDR3 spells CAISEGQENSPLHF. The CDR3 nucleotides are TGTGCCATCAGTGAGGGCCAGGAGAATTCACCCCTCCACTTT. The chain recombines TRBV10-3 with TRBJ1-6; D is unclear. Germline V lookup: CDR1 ENHRY, CDR2 SYGVKD. This CDR3 is 14 amino acids long. The V gene lost 2 bases and the J gene lost 7 bases, with 9 bases spanning the gap.

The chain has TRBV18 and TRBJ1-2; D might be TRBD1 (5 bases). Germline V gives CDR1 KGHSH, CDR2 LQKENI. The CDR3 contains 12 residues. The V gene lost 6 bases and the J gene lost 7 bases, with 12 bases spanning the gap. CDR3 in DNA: TGTGCCAGCTCCCAGGGCGGGGTTGGCTACACCTTC. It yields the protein CASSQGGVGYTF.

The CDR3 nucleotides read TGTGCCAGCAGTTCAGGGGGGAATCAGCCCCAGCATTTT. It is translated as CASSSGGNQPQHF. V gene TRBV27 combines with J gene TRBJ1-5; 7 bases are shared with TRBD1. This CDR3 spans 13 amino acids. Germline CDR1 reads MNHEY; CDR2 reads SMNVEV (reference sequence). V was pared by 4 bases and J by 4 bases, with 1 base of the junction left unmatched.

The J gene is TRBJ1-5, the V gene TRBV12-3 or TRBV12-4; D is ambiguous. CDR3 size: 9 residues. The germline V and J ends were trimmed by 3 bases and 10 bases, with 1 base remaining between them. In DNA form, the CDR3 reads TGTGCCAGCAGTTTCCCCCAGCATTTT. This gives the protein CASSFPQHF.

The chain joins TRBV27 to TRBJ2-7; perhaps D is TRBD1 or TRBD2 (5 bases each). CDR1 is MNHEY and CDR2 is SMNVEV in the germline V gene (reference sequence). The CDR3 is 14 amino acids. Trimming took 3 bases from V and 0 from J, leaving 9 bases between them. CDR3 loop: CASSLGRISYEQYF. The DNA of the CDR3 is TGTGCCAGCAGTTTGGGACGGATCTCCTACGAGCAGTACTTC.

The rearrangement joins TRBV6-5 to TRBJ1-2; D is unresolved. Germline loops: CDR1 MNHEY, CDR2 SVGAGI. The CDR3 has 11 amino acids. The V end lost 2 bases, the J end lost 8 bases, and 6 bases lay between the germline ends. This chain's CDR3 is CASSYGTGYTF. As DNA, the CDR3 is TGTGCCAGCAGTTACGGAACCGGCTACACCTTC.

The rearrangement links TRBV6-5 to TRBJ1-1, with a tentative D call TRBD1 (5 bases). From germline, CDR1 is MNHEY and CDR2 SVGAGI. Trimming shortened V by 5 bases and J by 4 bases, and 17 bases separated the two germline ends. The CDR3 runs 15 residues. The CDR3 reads CASSAPGLRSTEAFF. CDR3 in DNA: TGTGCCAGCAGTGCGCCGGGACTGAGAAGCACTGAAGCTTTCTTT.

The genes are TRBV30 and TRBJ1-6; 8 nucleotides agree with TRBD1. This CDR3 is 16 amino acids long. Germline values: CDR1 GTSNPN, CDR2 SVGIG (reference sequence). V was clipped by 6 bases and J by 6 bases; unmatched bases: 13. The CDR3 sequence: CACKAPRGRINSPLHF. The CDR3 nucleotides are TGTGCCTGTAAGGCCCCCAGGGGGCGAATTAATTCACCCCTCCACTTT. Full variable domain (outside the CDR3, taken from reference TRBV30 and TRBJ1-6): SQTIHQWPATLVQPVGSPLSLECTVEGTSNPNLYWYRQAAGRGLQLLFYSVGIGQISSEVPQNLSASRPQDRQFILSSKKLLLSDSGFYLCACKAPRGRINSPLHFGNGTRLTVT.

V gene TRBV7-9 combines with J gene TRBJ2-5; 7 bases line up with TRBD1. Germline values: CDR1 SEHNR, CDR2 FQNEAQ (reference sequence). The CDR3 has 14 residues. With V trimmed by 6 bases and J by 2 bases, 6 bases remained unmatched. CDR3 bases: TGTGCCAGCAGACGACAGGGATCTCAAGAGACCCAGTACTTC. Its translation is CASRRQGSQETQYF.

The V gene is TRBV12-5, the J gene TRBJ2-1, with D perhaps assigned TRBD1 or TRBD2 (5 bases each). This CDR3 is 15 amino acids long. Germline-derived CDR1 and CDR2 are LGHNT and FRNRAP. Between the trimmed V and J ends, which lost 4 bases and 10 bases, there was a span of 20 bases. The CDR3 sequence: CASGSGTLSPREQFF. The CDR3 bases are TGTGCTAGTGGTTCCGGGACCCTCTCTCCTAGGGAGCAGTTCTTC.

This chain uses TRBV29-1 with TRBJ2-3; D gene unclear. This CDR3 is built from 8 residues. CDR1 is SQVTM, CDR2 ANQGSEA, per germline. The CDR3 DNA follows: TGCAACGGAGATACGCAGTATTTT. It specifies CNGDTQYF.

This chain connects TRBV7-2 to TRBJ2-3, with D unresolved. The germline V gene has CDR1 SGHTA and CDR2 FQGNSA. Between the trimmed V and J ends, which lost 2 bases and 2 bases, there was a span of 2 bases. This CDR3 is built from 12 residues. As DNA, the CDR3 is TGTGCCAGCAGCTTATTCACAGATACGCAGTATTTT. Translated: CASSLFTDTQYF.

DNA of the CDR3: TGTGCCAGCAGCCCCCCATCGGCACTAGGCTATGGCTACACCTTC. Translated, it gives CASSPPSALGYGYTF. V gene TRBV7-9 combines with J gene TRBJ1-2; no clear D. This CDR3 is built from 15 residues. Germline CDR1 reads SEHNR; CDR2 reads FQNEAQ (reference sequence). V lost 5 bases and J 4 bases, leaving 17 bases between the germline ends.